These 14 T cell receptor beta chains share one sample of origin, sequenced in a study of blood T cell repertoires in COVID-19. Sequencing was performed with immunoSEQ multiplex PCR; in TCRdb, only in-frame clones are kept and a portion is missing. The sample lists 140,000 or so clones; 85% were seen once. The sequenced material came from PBMCs or T cells enriched from blood (not recorded which). Every receptor here comes from a woman between 35 and 50 years old who had recovered from COVID-19.

This clone has just a few counts. The chain carries TRBV27 and TRBJ2-1; 10 bases are shared with TRBD2. The J segment lost 2 bases and the V segment lost 2 bases, leaving 3 bases of the junction unmatched. The CDR3 consists of 16 residues. CDR1 and CDR2 from the germline V gene are MNHEY and SMNVEV (reference sequence). CDR3 sequence reads: CASSLMGLAPYNEQFF. The CDR3 DNA is TGTGCCAGCAGTTTAATGGGACTAGCGCCCTACAATGAGCAGTTCTTC.

The chain links TRBV9 to TRBJ2-7, with D maybe TRBD1 (6 bases). Germline assignment: CDR1 SGDLS and CDR2 YYNGEE. The CDR3 runs 16 residues. Trimming took off 4 bases at V and 0 bases at J, with 17 bases between the two ends. In nucleotides, the CDR3 is TGTGCCAGCAGCCCATCAGGACAGACACCCTCCTACGAGCAGTACTTC. Its protein product is CASSPSGQTPSYEQYF.

V gene TRBV19 combines with J gene TRBJ1-1; D perhaps matches TRBD1 (5 bases). Trimming stripped 6 bases from V and 4 bases from J, with 15 bases between. Germline V lookup: CDR1 LNHDA, CDR2 SQIVND (reference sequence). The length of the CDR3 is 14 residues. Here the CDR3 DNA reads TGTGCCAGTAGCTGGGGCCGGCCGGGCACTGAAGCTTTCTTT. It is translated as CASSWGRPGTEAFF.

The chain recombines TRBV7-8 with TRBJ1-5; no clear D. V lost 5 bases and J 0 bases, leaving 11 bases between the germline ends. There are 15 residues in the CDR3. In germline, CDR1 is SGHVS, CDR2 FQNEAQ. The CDR3 region has the DNA TGTGCCAGCAGCCCCTGGGCAGTTAGCAATCAGCCCCAGCATTTT. It is translated as CASSPWAVSNQPQHF.

This chain connects TRBV7-9 to TRBJ2-7; 7 bases align to TRBD1. This CDR3 comprises 14 residues. With V trimmed by 2 bases and J by 2 bases, 3 bases remained unmatched. Germline CDR1 SEHNR, CDR2 FQNEAQ (reference sequence). The CDR3 bases are TGTGCCAGCAGCTTATCAGGGGGTACCTACGAGCAGTACTTC. It yields the protein CASSLSGGTYEQYF.

This chain uses TRBV28 with TRBJ2-5, with D hard to call. The germline gives CDR1 MDHEN, CDR2 SYDVKM. V shed 4 bases and J shed 4 bases, with 7 bases lying between them. The CDR3 has 12 residues. The chain's CDR3 is CASSSLLETQYF. In DNA, the CDR3 is TGTGCCAGCAGTTCCCTCCTAGAGACCCAGTACTTC.

This chain uses TRBV5-4 with TRBJ2-4; 12 bases fit TRBD2. This CDR3 contains 13 residues. J was trimmed by 5 bases and V by 9 bases; bases with no gene match: 3. In germline, CDR1 is SGHNT, CDR2 YYREEE (reference sequence). CDR3 loop: CATTSGSQNIQYF. The CDR3 coding sequence is TGTGCCACGACTAGCGGGAGTCAAAACATTCAGTACTTC.

The V gene is TRBV2, the J gene TRBJ1-5, with D hard to call. Trimming removed 6 bases from V and 7 bases from J, with 19 bases in between. Per germline, CDR1 SNHLY and CDR2 FYNNEI. The CDR3 has 15 amino acids. The CDR3 DNA sequence: TGTGCCAGCAGGTTGGATCTAGGTCCGTCCCAGCCCCAGCATTTT. Residues: CASRLDLGPSQPQHF.

This chain joins TRBV11-1 and TRBJ2-5; D may be TRBD2 (7 bases). The CDR3 has 16 residues. Trimming cost V 5 bases and J 3 bases, with 19 bases left between them. Germline values: CDR1 SGHAT, CDR2 FQDESV (reference sequence). The CDR3 DNA follows: TGTGCCAGCAGCGGGGGGGCTAGCGGCATTAAAGAGACCCAGTACTTC. Translation: CASSGGASGIKETQYF.

The chain couples TRBV19 to TRBJ1-2, with a possible D match to TRBD1 (5 bases). V lost 1 base to trimming and J lost 7 bases, with 19 bases between them. Germline CDR1 LNHDA, CDR2 SQIVND (reference sequence). The CDR3 extends over 16 amino acids. This chain's CDR3 is CASSIGGADGRGGYTF. As DNA, the CDR3 is TGTGCCAGTAGTATAGGTGGGGCAGACGGCCGCGGTGGCTACACCTTC.

The gene calls are TRBV29-1 and TRBJ2-2, with D possibly TRBD1 on 5 matching bases. The CDR3 is 11 residues long. Trimming removed 6 bases at V and 8 bases at J, with 10 bases between. The germline gives CDR1 SQVTM, CDR2 ANQGSEA. DNA of the CDR3: TGCAGCGTGACCAGGGTGGGGGAGCTGTTTTTT. As protein: CSVTRVGELFF.

This clone was seen more than once but under ten times. The chain carries TRBV19 and TRBJ1-5; D gene uncertain. Between the trimmed V and J ends, which lost 5 bases and 7 bases, there was a span of 12 bases. Looked up from germline, CDR1 is LNHDA and CDR2 is SQIVND (reference sequence). CDR3 length equals 13 residues. DNA of the CDR3: TGTGCCAGTAGTTCCGGAGCTGGACAGCCCCAGCATTTT. This encodes CASSSGAGQPQHF.

V usage is TRBV6-5 and J usage is TRBJ1-1; perhaps TRBD1 as D (6 bases). Germline V CDR1 and CDR2: MNHEY, SVGAGI. Trimming took 6 bases from V and 0 from J, leaving 11 bases between them. CDR3 length: 14 amino acids. CDR3 DNA sequence: TGTGCCAGCAGATCCGGGACACTGAACACTGAAGCTTTCTTT. Translation: CASRSGTLNTEAFF.

The chain carries TRBV19 and TRBJ1-5, with a tentative D call TRBD1 (6 bases). The ends were cut back, 5 bases at V and 4 bases at J, with 12 bases in the middle. This CDR3 is 14 amino acids long. The germline V gene has CDR1 LNHDA and CDR2 SQIVND (reference sequence). This CDR3 is CASSEGTPNQPQHF. The CDR3 DNA reads TGTGCCAGTAGTGAAGGGACACCAAATCAGCCCCAGCATTTT.